This T cell receptor beta chain was documented in a study of CD8 T cells in ankylosing spondylitis. Study observations and caveats: The study identified a TCR beta motif of several highly homologous variants that appeared characteristic of ankylosing spondylitis blood. Earlier reports found some motif variants in synovial fluid and blood in reactive arthritis.

A single record per CDR3 protein comes from TCRdb applying MiXCR to the 5' RACE reads. The table lists about 440,000 distinct CDR3 sequences, 17% of them singletons, with under 1.2% in the top ten. Germline CDR1 SEHNR, CDR2 FQNEAQ (reference sequence). The V and J ends lost 6 bases and 8 bases, in that order; junction bases with no gene match: 14. This CDR3 has 16 residues. This clonotype was observed a few times. Its antigen is unidentified. The sequence came from a male donor with ankylosing spondylitis. The chain combines TRBV7-9 with TRBJ2-4; 9 bases line up with TRBD1. Sequences were obtained from blood, either unsorted or a sorted T cell fraction (not recorded which). This CDR3 is CASSVNLGQGEYIQYF. The CDR3 DNA sequence: TGTGCCAGCAGTGTAAACCTGGGACAGGGAGAATACATTCAGTACTTC.